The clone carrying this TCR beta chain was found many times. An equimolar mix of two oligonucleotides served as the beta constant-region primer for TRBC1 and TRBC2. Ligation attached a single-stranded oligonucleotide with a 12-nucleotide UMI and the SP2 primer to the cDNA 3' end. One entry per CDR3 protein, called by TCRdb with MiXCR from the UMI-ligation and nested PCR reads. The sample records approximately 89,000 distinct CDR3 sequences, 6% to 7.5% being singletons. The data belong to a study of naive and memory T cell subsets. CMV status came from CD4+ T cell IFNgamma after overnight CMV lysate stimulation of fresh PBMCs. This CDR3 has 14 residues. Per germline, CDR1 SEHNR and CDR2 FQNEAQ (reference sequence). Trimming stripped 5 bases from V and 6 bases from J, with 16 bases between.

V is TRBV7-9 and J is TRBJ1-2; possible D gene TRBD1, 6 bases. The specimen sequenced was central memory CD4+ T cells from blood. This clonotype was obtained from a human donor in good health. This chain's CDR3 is CASSTSTGIDGYTF. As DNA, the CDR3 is TGTGCCAGCAGCACCAGTACAGGGATCGATGGCTACACCTTC.